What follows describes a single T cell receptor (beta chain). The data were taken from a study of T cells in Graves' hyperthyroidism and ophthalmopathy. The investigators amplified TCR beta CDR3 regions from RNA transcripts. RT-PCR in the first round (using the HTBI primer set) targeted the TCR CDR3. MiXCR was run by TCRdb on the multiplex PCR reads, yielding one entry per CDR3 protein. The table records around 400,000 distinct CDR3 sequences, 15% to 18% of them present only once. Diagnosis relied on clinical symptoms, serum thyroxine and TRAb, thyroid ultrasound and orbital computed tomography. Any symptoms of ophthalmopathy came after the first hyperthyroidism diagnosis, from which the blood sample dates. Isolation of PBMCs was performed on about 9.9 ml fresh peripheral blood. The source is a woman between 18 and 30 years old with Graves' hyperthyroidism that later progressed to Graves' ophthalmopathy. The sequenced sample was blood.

The DNA for the CDR3 is TGTGCCAGCAGGAGGGGGTCCCCCGGCACCTTGGCCGGGGAGCTGTTTTTT. Translating gives CASRRGSPGTLAGELFF. The rearrangement links TRBV6-1 to TRBJ2-2, with a tentative D call TRBD1 (6 bases). The CDR3 sequence is 17 residues long. Trimming removed 6 bases from V and 6 bases from J, with 23 bases in between. CDR1 and CDR2 from the germline V gene are MNHNS and SASEGT.